A selection of T cell receptor beta chains follows, all from one sample in a study of blood T cells in healthy people across ages. TCRdb itself ran the 5' RACE reads through MiXCR, one entry per CDR3 protein. The profile shows some 760,000 distinct CDR3 sequences, roughly 25% of them singletons. The sample also formed part of further work on T cells of mothers and their children.

Specimen: blood. These receptors came from a boy younger than 18 in good health. CDR3s include the opening cysteine and the closing phenylalanine or tryptophan. Fields, in order: J gene, clone size, D gene, V gene, CDR3 protein, CDR3 DNA. D genes are given only for firm matches. The listing skips clone size in some rows; elsewhere it reads once, few, many or a size class.

J gene: TRBJ2-3; clone size: -; D gene: TRBD2; V gene: TRBV29-1; CDR3 protein: CSVEGGGFVTDTQYF; CDR3 DNA: TGCAGCGTTGAAGGGGGAGGGTTCGTGACAGATACGCAGTATTTT
J gene: TRBJ2-7; clone size: -; D gene: TRBD1; V gene: TRBV12-3/TRBV12-4; CDR3 protein: CASRPGQGTSYEQYF; CDR3 DNA: TGTGCCAGCAGACCCGGACAGGGGACATCCTACGAGCAGTACTTC
J gene: TRBJ2-5; clone size: once; D gene: -; V gene: TRBV7-9; CDR3 protein: CASSLAAGMRAQETQYF; CDR3 DNA: TGTGCCAGCAGCTTAGCTGCGGGGATGCGGGCCCAAGAGACCCAGTACTTC
J gene: TRBJ2-1; clone size: few; D gene: TRBD2; V gene: TRBV7-3; CDR3 protein: CASSPVLAGEEEQFF; CDR3 DNA: TGTGCCAGCAGCCCAGTACTAGCGGGAGAGGAGGAGCAGTTCTTC
J gene: TRBJ2-3; clone size: -; D gene: -; V gene: TRBV6-1; CDR3 protein: CASTKTGSRTDTQYF; CDR3 DNA: TGTGCCAGCACTAAGACGGGATCTCGGACAGATACGCAGTATTTT
J gene: TRBJ2-5; clone size: -; D gene: TRBD1; V gene: TRBV5-1; CDR3 protein: CASSFVDRPQETQYF; CDR3 DNA: TGCGCCAGCAGCTTTGTGGACAGGCCCCAAGAGACCCAGTACTTC
J gene: TRBJ1-2; clone size: few; D gene: TRBD1; V gene: TRBV7-9; CDR3 protein: CASSPGQDRKGYTF; CDR3 DNA: TGTGCCAGCAGCCCGGGACAGGACAGGAAGGGCTACACCTTC
J gene: TRBJ2-6; clone size: -; D gene: -; V gene: TRBV4-1; CDR3 protein: CASSQTSTRPPGANVLTF; CDR3 DNA: TGCGCCAGCAGCCAAACGTCGACGAGACCTCCTGGGGCCAACGTCCTGACTTTC
J gene: TRBJ2-5; clone size: many; D gene: -; V gene: TRBV29-1; CDR3 protein: CSVADRVPETQYF; CDR3 DNA: TGCAGCGTTGCCGACAGAGTCCCAGAGACCCAGTACTTC
J gene: TRBJ2-3; clone size: -; D gene: -; V gene: TRBV7-9; CDR3 protein: CASSFNGWGLADTQYF; CDR3 DNA: TGTGCCAGCAGCTTTAATGGCTGGGGGCTAGCAGATACGCAGTATTTT